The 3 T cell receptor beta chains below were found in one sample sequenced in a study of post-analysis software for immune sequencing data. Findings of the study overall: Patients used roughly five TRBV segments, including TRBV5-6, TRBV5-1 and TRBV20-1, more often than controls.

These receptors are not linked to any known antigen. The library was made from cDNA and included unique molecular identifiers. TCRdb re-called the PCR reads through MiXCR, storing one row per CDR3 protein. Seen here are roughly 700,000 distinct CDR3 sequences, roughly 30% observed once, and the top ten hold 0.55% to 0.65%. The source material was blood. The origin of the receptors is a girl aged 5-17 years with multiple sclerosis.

CDR3 loop: CASSHNRPEVQYF. CDR3 DNA sequence: TGTGCCAGCAGCCACAACCGTCCGGAGGTTCAGTACTTC. The chain couples TRBV11-2 to TRBJ2-7; TRBD2 is a possible D gene (5 bases). The CDR3 runs 13 residues. Per the germline V gene, CDR1 is SGHAT and CDR2 is FQNNGV. V dropped 5 bases and J dropped 10 bases, with 18 bases sitting between them.

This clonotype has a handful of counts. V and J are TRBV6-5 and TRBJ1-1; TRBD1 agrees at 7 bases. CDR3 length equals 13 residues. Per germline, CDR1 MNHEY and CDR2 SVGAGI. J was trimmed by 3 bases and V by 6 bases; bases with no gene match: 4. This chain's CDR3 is CASRATGDTEAFF. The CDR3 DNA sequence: TGTGCCAGCAGGGCCACAGGGGACACTGAAGCTTTCTTT.

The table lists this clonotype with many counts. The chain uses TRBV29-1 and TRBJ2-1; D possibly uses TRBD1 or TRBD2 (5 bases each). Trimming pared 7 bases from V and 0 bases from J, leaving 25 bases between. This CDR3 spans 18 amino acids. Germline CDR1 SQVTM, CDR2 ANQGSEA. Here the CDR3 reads CSATSGTQGRGSYNEQFF. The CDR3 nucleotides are TGCAGCGCTACATCCGGGACCCAGGGTCGGGGCTCCTACAATGAGCAGTTCTTC.